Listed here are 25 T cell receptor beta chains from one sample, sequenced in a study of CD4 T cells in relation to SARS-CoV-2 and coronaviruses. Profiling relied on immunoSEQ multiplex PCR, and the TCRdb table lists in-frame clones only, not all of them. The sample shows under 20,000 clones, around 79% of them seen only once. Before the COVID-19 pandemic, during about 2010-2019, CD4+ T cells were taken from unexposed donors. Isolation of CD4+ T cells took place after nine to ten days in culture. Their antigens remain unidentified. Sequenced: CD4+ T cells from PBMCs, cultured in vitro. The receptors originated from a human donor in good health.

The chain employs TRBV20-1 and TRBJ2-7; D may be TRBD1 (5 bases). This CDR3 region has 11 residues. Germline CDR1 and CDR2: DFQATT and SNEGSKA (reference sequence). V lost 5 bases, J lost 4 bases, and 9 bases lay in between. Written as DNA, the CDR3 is TGCAGTGCTGGACACCTATACGAGCAGTACTTC. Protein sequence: CSAGHLYEQYF.

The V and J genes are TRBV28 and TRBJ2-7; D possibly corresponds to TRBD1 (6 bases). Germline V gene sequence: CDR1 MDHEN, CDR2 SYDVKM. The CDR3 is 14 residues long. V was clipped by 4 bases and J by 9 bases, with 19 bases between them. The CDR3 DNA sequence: TGTGCCAGCAGTTCCGGGGACATCCCCGGTCGGCAGTACTTC. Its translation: CASSSGDIPGRQYF. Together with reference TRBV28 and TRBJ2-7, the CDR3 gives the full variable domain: DVKVTQSSRYLVKRTGEKVFLECVQDMDHENMFWYRQDPGLGLRLIYFSYDVKMKEKGDIPEGYSVSREKKERFSLILESASTNQTSMYLCASSSGDIPGRQYFGPGTRLTVT.

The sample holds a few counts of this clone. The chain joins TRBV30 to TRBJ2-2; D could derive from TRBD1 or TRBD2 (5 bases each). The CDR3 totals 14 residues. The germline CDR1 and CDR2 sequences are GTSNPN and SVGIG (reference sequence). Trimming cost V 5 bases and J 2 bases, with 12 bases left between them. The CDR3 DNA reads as TGTGCCTGGTATCCGGGACCCAACACCGGGGAGCTGTTTTTT. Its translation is CAWYPGPNTGELFF.

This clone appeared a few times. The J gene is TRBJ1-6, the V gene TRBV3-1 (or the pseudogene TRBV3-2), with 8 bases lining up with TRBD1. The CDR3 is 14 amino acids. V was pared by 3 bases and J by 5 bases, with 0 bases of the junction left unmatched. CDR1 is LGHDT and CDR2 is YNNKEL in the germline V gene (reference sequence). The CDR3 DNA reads TGTGCCAGCAGCCAGACAGGGGATAATTCACCCCTCCACTTT. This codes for CASSQTGDNSPLHF.

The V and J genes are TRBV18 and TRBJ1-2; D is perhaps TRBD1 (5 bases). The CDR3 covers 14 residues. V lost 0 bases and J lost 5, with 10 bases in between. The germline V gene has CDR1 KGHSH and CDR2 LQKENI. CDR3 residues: CASSPPSGPYGYTF. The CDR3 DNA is TGTGCCAGCTCACCACCGTCAGGGCCTTATGGCTACACCTTC.

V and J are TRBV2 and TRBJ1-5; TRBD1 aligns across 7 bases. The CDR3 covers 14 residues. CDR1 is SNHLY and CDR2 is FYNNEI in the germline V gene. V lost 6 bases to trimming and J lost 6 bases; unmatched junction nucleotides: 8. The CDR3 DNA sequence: TGTGCCAGCAGCGGAGAGCAGGGGGTTCAGCCCCAGCATTTT. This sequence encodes CASSGEQGVQPQHF.

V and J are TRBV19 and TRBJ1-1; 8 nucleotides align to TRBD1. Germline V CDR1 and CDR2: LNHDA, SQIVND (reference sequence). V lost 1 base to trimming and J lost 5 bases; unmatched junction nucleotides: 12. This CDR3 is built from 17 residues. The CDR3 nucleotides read TGTGCCAGTAGTATAGCTTGGTACAGGGGGAGCTTTACTGAAGCTTTCTTT. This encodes CASSIAWYRGSFTEAFF. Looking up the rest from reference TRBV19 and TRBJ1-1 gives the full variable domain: DGGITQSPKYLFRKEGQNVTLSCEQNLNHDAMYWYRQDPGQGLRLIYYSQIVNDFQKGDIAEGYSVSREKKESFPLTVTSAQKNPTAFYLCASSIAWYRGSFTEAFFGQGTRLTVV.

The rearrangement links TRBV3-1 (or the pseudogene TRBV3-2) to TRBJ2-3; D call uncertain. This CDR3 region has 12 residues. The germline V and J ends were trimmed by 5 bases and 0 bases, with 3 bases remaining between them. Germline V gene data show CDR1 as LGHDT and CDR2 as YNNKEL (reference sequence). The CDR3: CASSTSTDTQYF. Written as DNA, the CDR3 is TGTGCCAGCAGCACTAGCACAGATACGCAGTATTTT.

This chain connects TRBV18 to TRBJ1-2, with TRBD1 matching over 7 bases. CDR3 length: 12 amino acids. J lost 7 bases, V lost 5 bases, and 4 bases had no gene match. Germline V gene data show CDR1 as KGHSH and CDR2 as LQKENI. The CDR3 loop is CASSSTGTGYTF. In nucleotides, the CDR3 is TGTGCCAGCTCATCGACAGGGACTGGCTACACCTTC.

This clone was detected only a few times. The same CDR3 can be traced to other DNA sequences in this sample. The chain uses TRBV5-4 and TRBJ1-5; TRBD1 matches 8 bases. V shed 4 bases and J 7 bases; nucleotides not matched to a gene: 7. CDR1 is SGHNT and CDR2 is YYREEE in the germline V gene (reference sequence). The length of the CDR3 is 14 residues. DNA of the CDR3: TGTGCCAGCAGCCCGGACAGGGACCGGCAGCCCCAGCATTTT. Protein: CASSPDRDRQPQHF.

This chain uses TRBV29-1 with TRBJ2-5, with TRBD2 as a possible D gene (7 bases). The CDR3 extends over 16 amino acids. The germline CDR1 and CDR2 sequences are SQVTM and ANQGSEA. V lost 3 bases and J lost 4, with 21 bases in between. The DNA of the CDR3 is TGCAGCGTTGATTCCCCAGGCAGGGGAGGGATAGAGACCCAGTACTTC. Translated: CSVDSPGRGGIETQYF.

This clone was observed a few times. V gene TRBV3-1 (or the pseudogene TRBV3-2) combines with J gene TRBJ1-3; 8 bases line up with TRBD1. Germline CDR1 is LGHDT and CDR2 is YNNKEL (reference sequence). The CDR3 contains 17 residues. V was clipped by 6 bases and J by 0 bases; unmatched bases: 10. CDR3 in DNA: TGTGCCAGCAGACTTACCGGCGGGACAGGCTCTGGAAACACCATATATTTT. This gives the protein CASRLTGGTGSGNTIYF.

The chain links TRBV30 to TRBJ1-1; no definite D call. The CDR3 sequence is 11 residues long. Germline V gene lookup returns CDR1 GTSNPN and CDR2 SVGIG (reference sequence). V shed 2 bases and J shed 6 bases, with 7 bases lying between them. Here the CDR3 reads CAWSLGAEAFF. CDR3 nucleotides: TGTGCCTGGAGTCTGGGAGCTGAAGCTTTCTTT.

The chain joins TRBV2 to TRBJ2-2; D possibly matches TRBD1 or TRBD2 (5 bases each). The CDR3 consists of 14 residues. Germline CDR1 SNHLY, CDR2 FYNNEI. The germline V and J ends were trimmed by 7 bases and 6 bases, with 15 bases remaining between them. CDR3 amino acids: CASIAQLGPGELFF. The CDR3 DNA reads TGTGCCAGCATTGCCCAACTGGGACCCGGGGAGCTGTTTTTT.

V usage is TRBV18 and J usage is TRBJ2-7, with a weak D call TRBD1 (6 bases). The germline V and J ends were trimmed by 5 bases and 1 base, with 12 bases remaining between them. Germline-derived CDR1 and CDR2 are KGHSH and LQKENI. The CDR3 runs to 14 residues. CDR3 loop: CASSTRDTSYEQYF. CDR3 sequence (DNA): TGTGCCAGCTCAACCCGGGACACATCCTACGAGCAGTACTTC.

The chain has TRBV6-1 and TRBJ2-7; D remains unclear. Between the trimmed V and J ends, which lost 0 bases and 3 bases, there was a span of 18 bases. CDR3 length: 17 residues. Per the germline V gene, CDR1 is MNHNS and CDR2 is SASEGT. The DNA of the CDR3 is TGTGCCAGCAGTGAAGCTAATCGCCATCGACTTGTCTACGAGCAGTACTTC. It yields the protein CASSEANRHRLVYEQYF.

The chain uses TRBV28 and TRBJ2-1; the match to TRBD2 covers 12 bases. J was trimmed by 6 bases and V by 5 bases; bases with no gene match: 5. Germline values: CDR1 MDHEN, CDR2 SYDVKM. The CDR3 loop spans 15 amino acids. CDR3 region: CASSIWTSGANEQFF. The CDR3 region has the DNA TGTGCCAGCAGTATCTGGACTAGCGGGGCCAATGAGCAGTTCTTC.

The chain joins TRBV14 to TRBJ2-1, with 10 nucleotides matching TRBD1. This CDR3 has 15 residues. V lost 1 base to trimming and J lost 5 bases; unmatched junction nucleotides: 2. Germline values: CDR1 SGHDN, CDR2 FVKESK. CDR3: CASSQAGQGNNEQFF. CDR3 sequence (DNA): TGTGCCAGCAGCCAAGCGGGACAGGGGAACAATGAGCAGTTCTTC.

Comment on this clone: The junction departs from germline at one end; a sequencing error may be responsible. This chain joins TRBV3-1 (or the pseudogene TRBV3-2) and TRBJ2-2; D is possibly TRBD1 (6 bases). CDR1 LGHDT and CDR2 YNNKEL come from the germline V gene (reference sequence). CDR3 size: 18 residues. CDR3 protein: CASSQYRPLRGNAGELFF. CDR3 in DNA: TGTGCCAGCAGCCAATATCGTCCTCTGAGGGGGAACGCCGGGGAGCTGTTTTTT.

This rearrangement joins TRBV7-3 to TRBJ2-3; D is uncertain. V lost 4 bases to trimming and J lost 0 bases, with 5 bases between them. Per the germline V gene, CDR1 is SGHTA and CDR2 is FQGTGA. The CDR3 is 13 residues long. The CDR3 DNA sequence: TGTGCCAGCAGCTCCGAAAGCACAGATACGCAGTATTTT. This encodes CASSSESTDTQYF.

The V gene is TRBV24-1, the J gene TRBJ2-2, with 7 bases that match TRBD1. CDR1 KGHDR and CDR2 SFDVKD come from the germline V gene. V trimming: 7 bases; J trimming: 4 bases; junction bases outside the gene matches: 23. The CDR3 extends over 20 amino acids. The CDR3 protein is CATSPNSDRDQPSRTGELFF. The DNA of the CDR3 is TGTGCCACCAGCCCGAACTCAGACAGGGACCAGCCTTCGCGCACCGGGGAGCTGTTTTTT.

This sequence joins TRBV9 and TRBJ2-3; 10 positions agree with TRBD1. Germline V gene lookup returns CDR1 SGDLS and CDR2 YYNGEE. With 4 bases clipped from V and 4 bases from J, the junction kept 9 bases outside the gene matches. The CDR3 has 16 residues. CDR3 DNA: TGTGCCAGCAGCAAACGGACAGGGGGAGAGGCAGATACGCAGTATTTT. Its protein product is CASSKRTGGEADTQYF.

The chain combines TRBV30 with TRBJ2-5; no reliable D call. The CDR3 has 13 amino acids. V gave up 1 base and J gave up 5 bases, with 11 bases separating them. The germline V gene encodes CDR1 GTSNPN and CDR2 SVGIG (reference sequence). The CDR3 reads CAWSESQFETQYF. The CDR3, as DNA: TGTGCCTGGAGTGAATCCCAATTTGAGACCCAGTACTTC. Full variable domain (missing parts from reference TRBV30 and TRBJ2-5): SQTIHQWPATLVQPVGSPLSLECTVEGTSNPNLYWYRQAAGRGLQLLFYSVGIGQISSEVPQNLSASRPQDRQFILSSKKLLLSDSGFYLCAWSESQFETQYFGPGTRLLVL.

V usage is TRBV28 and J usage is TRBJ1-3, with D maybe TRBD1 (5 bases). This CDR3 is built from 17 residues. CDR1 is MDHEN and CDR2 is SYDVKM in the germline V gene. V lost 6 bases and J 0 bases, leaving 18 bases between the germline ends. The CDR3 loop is CASSEPGGTSSGNTIYF. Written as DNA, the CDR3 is TGTGCCAGCAGCGAGCCGGGGGGAACGAGCTCTGGAAACACCATATATTTT.

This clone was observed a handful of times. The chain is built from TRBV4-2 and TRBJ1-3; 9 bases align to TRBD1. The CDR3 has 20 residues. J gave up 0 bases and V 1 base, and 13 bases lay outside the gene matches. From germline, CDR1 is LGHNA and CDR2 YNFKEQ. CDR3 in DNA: TGTGCCAGCAGCCAAGGAACCGGGACAGGGAGCCCAATCTCTGGAAACACCATATATTTT. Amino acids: CASSQGTGTGSPISGNTIYF.